These T cell receptor beta chains were read from a single sample in a study of T-cell memory formation after mild COVID-19. TCRdb ran MiXCR on the 5' RACE reads and lists one entry per CDR3 protein. The sample consists of hundreds of thousands of distinct CDR3 sequences, 15% to 20% of them appearing once. The sample consisted of PBMCs or a T cell subset sorted from them (not recorded which). The receptor set was obtained from an adult woman who had mild COVID-19 (a few samples of this study predate the infection). Cell type and time point are not known. The CDR3 runs from the conserved cysteine through the conserved F or W. D genes are given only for firm matches. Some rows mark clone size as missing; the rest say once, few, many or name a class of expanded clone.

v_call: TRBV15; clone_size: few; j_call: TRBJ2-7; d_call: TRBD2; cdr3_nt: TGTGCCACCAGCACGGGGGGGACGTCCGGCTACGAGCAGTACTTC; cdr3_aa: CATSTGGTSGYEQYF
v_call: TRBV24-1; clone_size: -; j_call: TRBJ1-1; d_call: TRBD1; cdr3_nt: TGTGCCACCAGTGACCCGACAGGGACTGGAGCTTTCTTT; cdr3_aa: CATSDPTGTGAFF
v_call: TRBV15; clone_size: -; j_call: TRBJ2-7; d_call: -; cdr3_nt: TGTGCCACCAGCAGAGTTAGCGGCTCCTACGAGCAGTACTTC; cdr3_aa: CATSRVSGSYEQYF
v_call: TRBV5-1; clone_size: few; j_call: TRBJ2-7; d_call: -; cdr3_nt: TGCGCCAGCAGCGGGACCGGGAGCATCTACGAGCAGTACTTC; cdr3_aa: CASSGTGSIYEQYF
v_call: TRBV2; clone_size: -; j_call: TRBJ2-2; d_call: -; cdr3_nt: TGTGCCAGAGGGTTGGGGCCGAGCACCGGGGAGCTGTTTTTT; cdr3_aa: CARGLGPSTGELFF
v_call: TRBV4-1; clone_size: -; j_call: TRBJ1-5; d_call: -; cdr3_nt: TGCGCCAGCAGCCAAGCAGGGTCTTATAGCAATCAGCCCCAGCATTTT; cdr3_aa: CASSQAGSYSNQPQHF
v_call: TRBV3-1; clone_size: few; j_call: TRBJ2-1; d_call: TRBD1; cdr3_nt: TGTGCCAGCAGCCCCGGACAGGGGTCTCACAATGAGCAGTTCTTC; cdr3_aa: CASSPGQGSHNEQFF
v_call: TRBV27; clone_size: -; j_call: TRBJ1-6; d_call: -; cdr3_nt: TGTGCCAGCAGCCGTGGTCAGAAAACCTCACCCCTCCACTTT; cdr3_aa: CASSRGQKTSPLHF
v_call: TRBV15; clone_size: -; j_call: TRBJ1-1; d_call: -; cdr3_nt: TGTGCCACCAGCAGAGCGGCTGGGGGGGCAAGGAACACTGAAGCTTTCTTT; cdr3_aa: CATSRAAGGARNTEAFF
v_call: TRBV5-1; clone_size: -; j_call: TRBJ2-5; d_call: TRBD2; cdr3_nt: TGCGCCAGCAGCCCCGGGGTCGCGGGGGGAAAAGAGACCCAGTACTTC; cdr3_aa: CASSPGVAGGKETQYF
v_call: TRBV29-1; clone_size: few; j_call: TRBJ2-7; d_call: -; cdr3_nt: TGCAGCGTGCCCCGGGACACGGCCCCCTACGAGCAGTACTTC; cdr3_aa: CSVPRDTAPYEQYF
v_call: TRBV25-1; clone_size: -; j_call: TRBJ1-2; d_call: -; cdr3_nt: TGTGCCAGCAGGAAATCGGGAGGTTACTATGGCTACACCTTC; cdr3_aa: CASRKSGGYYGYTF